The 32 T cell receptor beta chains below all came from one sample that was sequenced in a study of Graves' ophthalmopathy and Graves' hyperthyroidism. The authors amplified TCR beta CDR3 regions from RNA transcripts. HTBI-primed RT-PCR formed the first round, and a multiplex PCR formed the second. TCRdb called the multiplex PCR reads again in MiXCR, with one record for every CDR3 protein. This table holds approximately 210,000 distinct CDR3 sequences, 29% found once. Source material: peripheral blood. The receptors were sampled from a man aged 50 or older with Graves' ophthalmopathy.

This clonotype was observed at least ten times. V gene TRBV28 combines with J gene TRBJ2-7; tentatively, D is TRBD1 (5 bases). CDR3 length equals 15 residues. V gave up 1 base and J gave up 4 bases, with 14 bases separating them. Germline CDR1 reads MDHEN; CDR2 reads SYDVKM. Here the CDR3 reads CASSLSRQTPYEQYF. As DNA, the CDR3 is TGTGCCAGCAGTTTATCCCGACAGACTCCGTACGAGCAGTACTTC.

There are many counts of this clonotype. The CDR3 DNA follows: TGTGCCAGCAGCGTGCGTGTCACCGGGGAGCTGTTTTTT. Protein product: CASSVRVTGELFF. V usage is TRBV7-9 and J usage is TRBJ2-2; no clear D. The CDR3 has 13 residues. Deletions cut 5 bases from V and 4 bases from J, with 8 bases between. Looked up from germline, CDR1 is SEHNR and CDR2 is FQNEAQ (reference sequence). Full variable domain (remainder filled in from reference TRBV7-9 and TRBJ2-2): DTGVSQNPRHKITKRGQNVTFRCDPISEHNRLYWYRQTLGQGPEFLTYFQNEAQLEKSRLLSDRFSAERPKGSFSTLEIQRTEQGDSAMYLCASSVRVTGELFFGEGSRLTVL.

This rearrangement joins TRBV2 to TRBJ2-3; D uncertain. Trimming took 3 bases from V and 4 from J, leaving 14 bases between them. From germline, CDR1 is SNHLY and CDR2 FYNNEI. This CDR3 is built from 15 residues. The CDR3 sequence: CASSESPGGADTQYF. CDR3 coding DNA: TGTGCCAGCAGTGAGTCCCCGGGCGGTGCAGATACGCAGTATTTT.

This clonotype has ten or more counts. The J gene is TRBJ2-5, the V gene TRBV15; either TRBD1 or TRBD2 may supply D (6 bases each). The germline CDR1 and CDR2 sequences are LNHNV and YYDKDF (reference sequence). With 6 bases removed from V and 5 bases from J, the gap between germline ends came to 13 bases. The CDR3 is made up of 13 amino acids. CDR3 protein: CATREGGFETQYF. The CDR3 nucleotides read TGTGCCACCAGGGAAGGGGGGTTTGAGACCCAGTACTTC.

This clonotype was detected ten times or more. One base away lies a much larger clone, so this may be a sequencing read error. The chain is built from TRBV10-1 and TRBJ2-7, with D uncertain. This CDR3 is built from 12 residues. Germline CDR1 WNHNN, CDR2 SYGVQD (reference sequence). V was pared by 11 bases and J by 3 bases, with 14 bases between. The CDR3 DNA reads as TGCGCCGGCACCGTCCTAATCTACGAGCAGTACTTC. It yields the protein CAGTVLIYEQYF.

This clonotype was seen repeatedly, ten times or more. V usage is TRBV6-5 and J usage is TRBJ2-7; TRBD2 might be the D (6 bases). The germline V gene has CDR1 MNHEY and CDR2 SVGAGI. This CDR3 has 13 amino acids. Trimming cost V 6 bases and J 1 base, with 10 bases left between them. The CDR3 region has the DNA TGTGCCAGCAGCCCCGGGGGATCCTACGAGCAGTACTTC. Translating it yields CASSPGGSYEQYF.

CDR3 sequence reads: CASSYRDRVANEQYF. CDR3 sequence (DNA): TGTGCCAGCAGTTACCGGGACAGGGTAGCGAACGAGCAGTACTTC. The gene calls are TRBV28 and TRBJ2-7; 9 bases are a match to TRBD1. J lost 5 bases, V lost 4 bases, and 9 bases had no gene match. Per germline, CDR1 MDHEN and CDR2 SYDVKM. CDR3 size: 15 residues. The variable domain in full, completed from reference TRBV28 and TRBJ2-7, reads DVKVTQSSRYLVKRTGEKVFLECVQDMDHENMFWYRQDPGLGLRLIYFSYDVKMKEKGDIPEGYSVSREKKERFSLILESASTNQTSMYLCASSYRDRVANEQYFGPGTRLTVT.

This clonotype was counted many times. The chain carries TRBV29-1 and TRBJ1-1; the match to TRBD1 covers 7 bases. The V gene end was trimmed by 4 bases and the J gene end by 4 bases; junction bases not matched to a gene: 12. Looked up from germline, CDR1 is SQVTM and CDR2 is ANQGSEA. This CDR3 has 15 amino acids. The DNA for the CDR3 is TGCAGCGTTGTCCCGAATACCCCAGGGGGCACTGAAGCTTTCTTT. The encoded protein is CSVVPNTPGGTEAFF.

This clonotype has ten or more counts. The J gene is TRBJ2-5, the V gene TRBV10-3; no reliable D call. V dropped 3 bases and J dropped 5 bases, with 7 bases sitting between them. The CDR3 runs to 12 residues. Germline V gene data show CDR1 as ENHRY and CDR2 as SYGVKD. CDR3 protein: CAISEPRETQYF. DNA of the CDR3: TGTGCCATCAGTGAACCACGGGAGACCCAGTACTTC.

The chain recombines TRBV6-1 with TRBJ2-2; 7 bases are shared with TRBD2. Looked up from germline, CDR1 is MNHNS and CDR2 is SASEGT. J was trimmed by 3 bases and V by 2 bases; bases with no gene match: 6. This CDR3 is 16 amino acids long. CDR3 loop: CASSETAGEDTGELFF. In DNA, the CDR3 is TGTGCCAGCAGTGAAACCGCGGGAGAGGACACCGGGGAGCTGTTTTTT.

This chain links TRBV7-3 with TRBJ2-2, with unresolved D. CDR1 is SGHTA, CDR2 FQGTGA, per germline. The CDR3 extends over 14 amino acids. Trimming removed 1 base at V and 3 bases at J, with 6 bases between. The CDR3 bases are TGTGCCAGCAGCTTAAAGGGTTACACCGGGGAGCTGTTTTTT. This sequence encodes CASSLKGYTGELFF.

This clonotype appeared many times. The rearrangement joins TRBV28 to TRBJ2-5; no clear D. The CDR3 extends over 15 amino acids. Germline CDR1 reads MDHEN; CDR2 reads SYDVKM. Trimming shortened V by 2 bases and J by 3 bases, and 13 bases separated the two germline ends. CDR3 region: CASSLMSAGKETQYF. The CDR3 DNA reads TGTGCCAGCAGTTTAATGTCTGCAGGAAAAGAGACCCAGTACTTC.

This clonotype was counted at least ten times. V gene TRBV2 combines with J gene TRBJ2-2; D is ambiguous. The CDR3 spans 14 residues. The V end lost 8 bases, the J end lost 2 bases, and 12 bases lay between the germline ends. CDR1 and CDR2 from the germline V gene are SNHLY and FYNNEI. CDR3 sequence: CASLRLPNTGELFF. The CDR3 region has the DNA TGTGCCAGCCTCCGGCTTCCCAACACCGGGGAGCTGTTTTTT.

The V gene is TRBV4-1, the J gene TRBJ2-4, with 11 nucleotides matching TRBD2. This CDR3 has 19 amino acids. The V gene's germline CDR1 is MGHRA and CDR2 YSYEKL. The V segment lost 2 bases and the J segment 4 bases; nucleotides outside the gene matches: 13. CDR3 amino acids: CASSQTPTSGVAGKNIQYF. In DNA, the CDR3 is TGCGCCAGCAGCCAAACCCCGACTAGCGGGGTGGCGGGGAAAAACATTCAGTACTTC.

There are many counts of this clonotype. The chain combines TRBV7-8 with TRBJ1-2; D is uncertain. From germline, CDR1 is SGHVS and CDR2 FQNEAQ. Trimming took 5 bases from V and 4 from J, leaving 17 bases between them. The CDR3 spans 15 residues. The CDR3 spells CASSERTAWRYGYTF. For the CDR3, the DNA is TGTGCCAGCAGCGAGCGGACCGCTTGGCGCTATGGCTACACCTTC.

This clonotype was seen many times. The V call is TRBV27, the J call TRBJ1-3, with D tentatively TRBD1 (5 bases). The CDR3 has 19 residues. V was clipped by 4 bases and J by 0 bases, with 22 bases between them. Per the germline V gene, CDR1 is MNHEY and CDR2 is SMNVEV (reference sequence). The CDR3 is CASSSEGPPLPNSGNTIYF. The CDR3 DNA reads as TGTGCCAGCAGTTCAGAGGGACCTCCACTCCCAAACTCTGGAAACACCATATATTTT.

This clonotype was picked up many times. CDR3 sequence reads: CASRGQETQYF. The CDR3 bases are TGCGCCAGCAGAGGCCAAGAGACCCAGTACTTC. The chain links TRBV5-1 to TRBJ2-5; D gene uncertain. V lost 5 bases, J lost 1 base, and 3 bases lay in between. In germline, CDR1 is SGHRS, CDR2 YFSETQ. The CDR3 runs to 11 residues.

This chain connects TRBV10-3 to TRBJ2-7; no clear D. Germline loops: CDR1 ENHRY, CDR2 SYGVKD. V lost 4 bases and J 0 bases, leaving 7 bases between the germline ends. The CDR3 loop spans 13 amino acids. The CDR3 DNA follows: TGTGCCATCAGTGCTTCGCTCTCCTACGAGCAGTACTTC. This sequence encodes CAISASLSYEQYF.

The chain employs TRBV30 and TRBJ1-5; D is undetermined. With 2 bases removed from V and 4 bases from J, the gap between germline ends came to 9 bases. CDR3 length equals 13 residues. Germline assignment: CDR1 GTSNPN and CDR2 SVGIG (reference sequence). The CDR3, as DNA: TGTGCCTGGAGTTCGAGTGTGAATCAGCCCCAGCATTTT. The encoded protein is CAWSSSVNQPQHF. The variable domain in full, completed from reference TRBV30 and TRBJ1-5, reads SQTIHQWPATLVQPVGSPLSLECTVEGTSNPNLYWYRQAAGRGLQLLFYSVGIGQISSEVPQNLSASRPQDRQFILSSKKLLLSDSGFYLCAWSSSVNQPQHFGDGTRLSIL.

Many counts were recorded for this clonotype. The chain joins TRBV6-5 to TRBJ1-5; D is possibly TRBD1 (5 bases). The V end was cut by 6 bases, the J end by 2 bases, with 23 bases between. Germline V gives CDR1 MNHEY, CDR2 SVGAGI. This CDR3 contains 18 residues. The CDR3 here is CASRAALGEGTGNQPQHF. The CDR3 DNA sequence: TGTGCCAGCAGGGCCGCACTGGGGGAAGGGACCGGCAATCAGCCCCAGCATTTT.

This clonotype was recorded a few times. The chain recombines TRBV7-8 with TRBJ2-7; 10 bases agree with TRBD2. V was pared by 4 bases and J by 3 bases, with 9 bases of the junction left unmatched. CDR1 and CDR2 (germline): SGHVS, FQNEAQ. CDR3 length equals 16 residues. The chain's CDR3 is CASSSGPSGSLYEQYF. CDR3 in DNA: TGTGCCAGCAGCTCAGGTCCTAGCGGGAGTCTCTACGAGCAGTACTTC.

This clonotype came up many times. This sequence joins TRBV5-1 and TRBJ2-5, with a tentative D call TRBD1 (6 bases). V lost 4 bases, J lost 6 bases, and 19 bases lay in between. The V gene's germline CDR1 is SGHRS and CDR2 YFSETQ. The CDR3 is made up of 15 amino acids. CDR3 protein: CASSLQQGRGKTQYF. The CDR3 bases are TGCGCCAGCAGCCTCCAACAGGGTCGGGGAAAGACCCAGTACTTC. Variable domain in full (rest from reference TRBV5-1 and TRBJ2-5): KAGVTQTPRYLIKTRGQQVTLSCSPISGHRSVSWYQQTPGQGLQFLFEYFSETQRNKGNFPGRFSGRQFSNSRSEMNVSTLELGDSALYLCASSLQQGRGKTQYFGPGTRLLVL.

The table lists this clonotype with many counts. The chain has TRBV7-8 and TRBJ2-3; D not resolved. Trimming left V 4 bases short and J 2 bases short, with 4 bases between. Germline CDR1 SGHVS, CDR2 FQNEAQ. This CDR3 comprises 12 residues. CDR3 coding DNA: TGTGCCAGCAGCTACTCCACAGATACGCAGTATTTT. Encoded protein: CASSYSTDTQYF.

This clonotype was observed many times. The chain uses TRBV11-3 and TRBJ2-5; 12 bases are a match to TRBD2. After removal of 1 base from V and 1 base from J, the junction contained 4 bases not matched to a gene. The CDR3 extends over 17 amino acids. Germline lookup yields CDR1 SGHNT and CDR2 YENEEA. The CDR3, as DNA: TGTGCCAGCAGCTTAGTAGGGACTAGCGGGCCCCAAGAGACCCAGTACTTC. Protein: CASSLVGTSGPQETQYF. Full variable domain (remainder filled in from reference TRBV11-3 and TRBJ2-5): EAGVVQSPRYKIIEKKQPVAFWCNPISGHNTLYWYLQNLGQGPELLIRYENEEAVDDSQLPKDRFSAERLKGVDSTLKIQPAELGDSAVYLCASSLVGTSGPQETQYFGPGTRLLVL.

At least ten counts were recorded for this clonotype. This chain joins TRBV7-2 and TRBJ2-4; D possibly corresponds to TRBD2 (6 bases). V was cut by 2 bases and J by 0 bases, with 8 bases left in between. Germline values: CDR1 SGHTA, CDR2 FQGNSA. This CDR3 is built from 15 residues. The CDR3: CASSLSGLAKNIQYF. The CDR3 coding sequence is TGTGCCAGCAGCTTAAGCGGGCTAGCCAAAAACATTCAGTACTTC. The full variable domain, rest sourced from reference TRBV7-2 and TRBJ2-4, is GAGVSQSPSNKVTEKGKDVELRCDPISGHTALYWYRQSLGQGLEFLIYFQGNSAPDKSGLPSDRFSAERTGGSVSTLTIQRTQQEDSAVYLCASSLSGLAKNIQYFGAGTRLSVL.

This chain connects TRBV12-3 or TRBV12-4 to TRBJ1-5; D may be TRBD1 (5 bases). V lost 2 bases to trimming and J lost 6 bases, with 11 bases between them. The CDR3 has 14 amino acids. CDR3 region: CASSLWGDRQPQHF. The CDR3, as DNA: TGTGCCAGCAGTTTATGGGGGGATCGTCAGCCCCAGCATTTT.

This clonotype has at least ten counts. The chain uses TRBV5-1 and TRBJ2-2; no reliable D call. Germline V CDR1 and CDR2: SGHRS, YFSETQ. The CDR3 length is 15 residues. Trimming stripped 0 bases from V and 0 bases from J, with 6 bases between. The CDR3 DNA reads as TGCGCCAGCAGCTTGGAGGCCTCGAACACCGGGGAGCTGTTTTTT. This codes for CASSLEASNTGELFF. Combining the CDR3 with reference TRBV5-1 and TRBJ2-2 gives the whole variable domain KAGVTQTPRYLIKTRGQQVTLSCSPISGHRSVSWYQQTPGQGLQFLFEYFSETQRNKGNFPGRFSGRQFSNSRSEMNVSTLELGDSALYLCASSLEASNTGELFFGEGSRLTVL.

This clonotype was seen ten or more times. The chain recombines TRBV14 with TRBJ2-2; D uncertain. V lost 6 bases and J lost 3, with 8 bases in between. Germline values: CDR1 SGHDN, CDR2 FVKESK. The CDR3 has 13 amino acids. CDR3 loop: CASSSIHTGELFF. For the CDR3, the DNA is TGTGCCAGCAGTTCTATCCACACCGGGGAGCTGTTTTTT.

This clonotype occurred many times. This rearrangement joins TRBV12-3 or TRBV12-4 to TRBJ2-2; D call uncertain. The CDR3 consists of 14 residues. V gave up 6 bases and J gave up 4 bases, with 12 bases separating them. The CDR3 DNA sequence: TGTGCCAGCAGCCGCAAGCGCAGCACCGGGGAGCTGTTTTTT. The encoded protein is CASSRKRSTGELFF.

The V and J genes are TRBV6-2 or TRBV6-3 and TRBJ1-1; tentatively, D is TRBD1 (6 bases). The germline CDR1 and CDR2 sequences are MNHEY and SVGEGT. The CDR3 contains 15 residues. V lost 0 bases and J lost 6, with 14 bases in between. DNA of the CDR3: TGTGCCAGCAGTTACTCAGGGGGACCGGGGTCTGAAGCTTTCTTT. This gives the protein CASSYSGGPGSEAFF.

This clonotype was counted many times. The rearrangement links TRBV12-3 or TRBV12-4 to TRBJ2-6; no reliable D call. This CDR3 is 12 amino acids long. V lost 3 bases to trimming and J lost 11 bases, with 8 bases between them. The CDR3 loop is CASSFDTDVLTF. CDR3 DNA: TGTGCCAGCAGTTTCGATACAGACGTCCTGACTTTC.

The rearrangement joins TRBV11-2 to TRBJ1-2, with 7 bases aligning to TRBD1. The germline V gene has CDR1 SGHAT and CDR2 FQNNGV. There are 13 residues in the CDR3. After removal of 4 bases from V and 7 bases from J, the junction contained 6 bases not matched to a gene. The CDR3 loop reads CASSSGGLSGYTF. CDR3 coding DNA: TGTGCCAGCAGCTCAGGGGGTCTCAGTGGCTACACCTTC.